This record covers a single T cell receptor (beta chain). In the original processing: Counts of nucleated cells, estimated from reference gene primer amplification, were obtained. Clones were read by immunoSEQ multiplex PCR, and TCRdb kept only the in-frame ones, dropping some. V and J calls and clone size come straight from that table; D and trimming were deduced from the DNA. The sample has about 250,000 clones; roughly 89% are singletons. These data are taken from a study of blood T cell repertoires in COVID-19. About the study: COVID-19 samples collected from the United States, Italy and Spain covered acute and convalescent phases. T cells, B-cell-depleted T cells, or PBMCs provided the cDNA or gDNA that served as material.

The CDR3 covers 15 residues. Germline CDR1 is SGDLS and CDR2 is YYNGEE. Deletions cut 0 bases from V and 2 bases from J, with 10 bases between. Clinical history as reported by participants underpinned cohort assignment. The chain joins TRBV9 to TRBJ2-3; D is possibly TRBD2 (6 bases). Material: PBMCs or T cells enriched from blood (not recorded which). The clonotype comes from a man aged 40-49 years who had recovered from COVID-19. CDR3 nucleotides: TGTGCCAGCAGCGTAGGTAGCGGAACCACAGATACGCAGTATTTT. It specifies CASSVGSGTTDTQYF.